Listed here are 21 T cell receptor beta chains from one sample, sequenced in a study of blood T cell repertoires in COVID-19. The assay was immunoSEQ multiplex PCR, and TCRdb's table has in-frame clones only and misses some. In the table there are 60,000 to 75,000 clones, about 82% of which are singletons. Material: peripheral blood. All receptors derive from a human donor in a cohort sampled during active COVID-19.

The CDR3 is CASSPPPDTEAFF. Here the CDR3 DNA reads TGTGCCAGCAGCCCCCCCCCAGACACTGAAGCTTTCTTT. The J gene is TRBJ1-1, the V gene TRBV13; no firm D call. The CDR3 runs 13 residues. The germline CDR1 and CDR2 sequences are PRHDT and FYEKMQ (reference sequence). The V end lost 5 bases, the J end lost 3 bases, and 10 bases lay between the germline ends.

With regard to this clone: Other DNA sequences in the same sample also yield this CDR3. The CDR3 DNA is TGTGCCAGCAGCCCCGGGAGGGAAAACACCATATATTTT. Its translation is CASSPGRENTIYF. The J gene is TRBJ1-3, the V gene TRBV11-3; D remains ambiguous. The CDR3 contains 13 residues. Germline V gene lookup returns CDR1 SGHNT and CDR2 YENEEA. V was shortened by 5 bases and J by 6 bases, with 11 bases between the two germline ends.

CDR3 in DNA: TGTGCCAGCAGCCTTTGGACACCGAACTATGGCTACACCTTC. Encoded protein: CASSLWTPNYGYTF. The rearrangement uses TRBV7-2 and TRBJ1-2, with D possibly TRBD1 on 5 matching bases. The CDR3 sequence is 14 residues long. The germline gives CDR1 SGHTA, CDR2 FQGNSA. With 5 bases removed from V and 2 bases from J, the gap between germline ends came to 12 bases.

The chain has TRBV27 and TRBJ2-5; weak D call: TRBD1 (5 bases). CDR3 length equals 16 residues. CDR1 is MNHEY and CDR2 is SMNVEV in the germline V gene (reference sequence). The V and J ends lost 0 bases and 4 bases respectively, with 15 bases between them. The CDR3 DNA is TGTGCCAGCAGTTTATCCGCTGCCTCAGGGTTAGAGACCCAGTACTTC. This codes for CASSLSAASGLETQYF.

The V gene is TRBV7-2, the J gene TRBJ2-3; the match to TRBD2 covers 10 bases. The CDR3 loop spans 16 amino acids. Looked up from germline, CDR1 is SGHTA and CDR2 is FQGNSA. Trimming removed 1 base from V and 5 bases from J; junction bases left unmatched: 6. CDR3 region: CASSLVSGGAKDTQYF. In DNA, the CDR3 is TGTGCCAGCAGCTTAGTAAGCGGGGGGGCAAAAGATACGCAGTATTTT.

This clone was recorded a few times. This chain's CDR3 is CASALARGGDEQFF. The CDR3, as DNA: TGCGCCAGCGCTCTCGCTCGGGGGGGCGATGAGCAGTTCTTC. The V call is TRBV5-1, the J call TRBJ2-1; 8 bases line up with TRBD2. Germline CDR1 SGHRS, CDR2 YFSETQ. V trimming: 7 bases; J trimming: 8 bases; junction bases outside the gene matches: 11. The CDR3 extends over 14 amino acids.

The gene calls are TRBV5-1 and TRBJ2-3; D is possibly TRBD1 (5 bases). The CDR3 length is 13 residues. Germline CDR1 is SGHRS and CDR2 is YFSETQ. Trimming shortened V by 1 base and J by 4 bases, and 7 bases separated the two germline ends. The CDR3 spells CASSLSRADTQYF. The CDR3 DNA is TGCGCCAGCAGCTTGTCCAGGGCAGATACGCAGTATTTT.

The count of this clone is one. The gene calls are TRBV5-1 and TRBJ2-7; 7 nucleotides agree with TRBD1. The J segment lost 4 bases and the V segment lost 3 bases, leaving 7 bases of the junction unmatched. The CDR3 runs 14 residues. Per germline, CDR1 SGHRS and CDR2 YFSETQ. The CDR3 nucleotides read TGCGCCAGCAGCTCCGGGGACAGCCAGTACGAGCAGTACTTC. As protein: CASSSGDSQYEQYF.

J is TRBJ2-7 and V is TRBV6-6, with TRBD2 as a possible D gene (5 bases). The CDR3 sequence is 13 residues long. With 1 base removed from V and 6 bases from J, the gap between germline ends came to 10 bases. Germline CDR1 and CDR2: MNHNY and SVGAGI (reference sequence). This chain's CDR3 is CASSYYGVSEQYF. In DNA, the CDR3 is TGTGCCAGCAGTTACTACGGGGTTAGCGAGCAGTACTTC.

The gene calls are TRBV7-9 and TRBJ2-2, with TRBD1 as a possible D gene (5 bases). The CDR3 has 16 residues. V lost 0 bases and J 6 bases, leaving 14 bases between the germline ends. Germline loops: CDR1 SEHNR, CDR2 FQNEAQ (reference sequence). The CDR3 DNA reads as TGTGCCAGCAGCTTAGCGCTCAGGGTCGGATCCGGGGAGCTGTTTTTT. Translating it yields CASSLALRVGSGELFF.

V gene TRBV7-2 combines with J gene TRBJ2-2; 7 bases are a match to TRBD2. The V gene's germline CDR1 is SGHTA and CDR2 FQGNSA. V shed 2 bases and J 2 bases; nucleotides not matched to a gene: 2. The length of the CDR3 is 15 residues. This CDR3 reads CASSLSGKNTGELFF. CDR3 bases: TGTGCCAGCAGCTTAAGCGGGAAAAACACCGGGGAGCTGTTTTTT.

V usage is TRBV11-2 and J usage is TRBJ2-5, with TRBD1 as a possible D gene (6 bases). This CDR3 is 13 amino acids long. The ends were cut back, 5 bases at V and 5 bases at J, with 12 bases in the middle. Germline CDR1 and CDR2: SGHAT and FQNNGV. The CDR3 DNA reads TGTGCCAGCAGCCTCGGGACAAGGGAGACCCAGTACTTC. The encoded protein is CASSLGTRETQYF.

CDR3 coding DNA: TGTGCCAGCTCATACGACAGCCTTAATCAGCCCCAGCATTTT. It is translated as CASSYDSLNQPQHF. The chain couples TRBV18 to TRBJ1-5, with a tentative D call TRBD1 (5 bases). This CDR3 is 14 amino acids long. Germline lookup yields CDR1 KGHSH and CDR2 LQKENI. Trimming left V 5 bases short and J 4 bases short, with 12 bases between.

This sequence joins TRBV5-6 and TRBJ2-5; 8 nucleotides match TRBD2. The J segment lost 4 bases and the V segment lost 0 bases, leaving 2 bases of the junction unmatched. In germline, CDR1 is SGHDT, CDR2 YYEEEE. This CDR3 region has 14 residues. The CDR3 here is CASSLEGLVETQYF. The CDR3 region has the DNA TGTGCCAGCAGCTTGGAGGGACTAGTAGAGACCCAGTACTTC.

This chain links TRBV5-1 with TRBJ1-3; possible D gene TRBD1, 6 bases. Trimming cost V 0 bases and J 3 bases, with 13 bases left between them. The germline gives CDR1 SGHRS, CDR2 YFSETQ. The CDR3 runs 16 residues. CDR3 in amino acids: CASSLAGGQGGNTIYF. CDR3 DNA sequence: TGCGCCAGCAGCTTGGCCGGGGGGCAAGGTGGAAACACCATATATTTT.

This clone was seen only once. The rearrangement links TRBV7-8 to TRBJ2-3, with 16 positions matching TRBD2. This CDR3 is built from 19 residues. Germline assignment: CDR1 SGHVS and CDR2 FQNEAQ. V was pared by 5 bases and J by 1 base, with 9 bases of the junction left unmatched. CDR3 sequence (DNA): TGTGCCAGCAGCCACCCGGGACTAGCGGGGGGGGTGGGCACAGATACGCAGTATTTT. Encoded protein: CASSHPGLAGGVGTDTQYF. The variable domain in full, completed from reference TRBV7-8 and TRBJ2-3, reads GAGVSQSPRYKVAKRGQDVALRCDPISGHVSLFWYQQALGQGPEFLTYFQNEAQLDKSGLPSDRFFAERPEGSVSTLKIQRTQQEDSAVYLCASSHPGLAGGVGTDTQYFGPGTRLTVL.

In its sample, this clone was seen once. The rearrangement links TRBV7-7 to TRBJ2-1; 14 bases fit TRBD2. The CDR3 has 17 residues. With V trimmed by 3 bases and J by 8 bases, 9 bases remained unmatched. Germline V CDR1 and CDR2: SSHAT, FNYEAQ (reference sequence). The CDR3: CASSLDGLAGGGDEQFF. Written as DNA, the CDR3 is TGTGCCAGCAGCTTGGACGGACTAGCGGGGGGTGGGGATGAGCAGTTCTTC.

Here the CDR3 DNA reads TGTGCCAGTAGCCCCAGGGGGCTGACTGAAGCTTTCTTT. Residues: CASSPRGLTEAFF. The V gene is TRBV19, the J gene TRBJ1-1; TRBD1 aligns across 8 bases. The trim removed 6 bases at V and 5 bases at J, leaving 5 bases unmatched. The CDR3 extends over 13 amino acids. Germline loops: CDR1 LNHDA, CDR2 SQIVND (reference sequence).

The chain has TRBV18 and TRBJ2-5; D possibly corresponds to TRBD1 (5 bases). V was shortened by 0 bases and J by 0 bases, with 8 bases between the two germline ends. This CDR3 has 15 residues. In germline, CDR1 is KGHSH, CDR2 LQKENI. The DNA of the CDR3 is TGTGCCAGCTCACCACCACGGACAAACCAAGAGACCCAGTACTTC. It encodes CASSPPRTNQETQYF.

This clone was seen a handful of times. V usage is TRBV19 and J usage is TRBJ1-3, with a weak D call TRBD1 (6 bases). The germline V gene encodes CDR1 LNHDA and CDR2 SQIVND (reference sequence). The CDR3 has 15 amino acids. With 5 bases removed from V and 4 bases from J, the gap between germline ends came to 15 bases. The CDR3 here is CASSSPNRAGNTIYF. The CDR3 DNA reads TGTGCCAGTAGTTCACCAAACAGGGCCGGAAACACCATATATTTT. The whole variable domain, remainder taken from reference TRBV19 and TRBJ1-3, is DGGITQSPKYLFRKEGQNVTLSCEQNLNHDAMYWYRQDPGQGLRLIYYSQIVNDFQKGDIAEGYSVSREKKESFPLTVTSAQKNPTAFYLCASSSPNRAGNTIYFGEGSWLTVV.

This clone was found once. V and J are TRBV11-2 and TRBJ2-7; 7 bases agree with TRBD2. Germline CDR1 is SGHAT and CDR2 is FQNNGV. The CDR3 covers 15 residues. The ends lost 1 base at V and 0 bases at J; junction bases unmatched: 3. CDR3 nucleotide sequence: TGTGCCAGCAGCTTAGTGGGGGGGAGCTCCTACGAGCAGTACTTC. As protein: CASSLVGGSSYEQYF.